These T cell receptor beta chains were read from a single sample in a study of T cell changes during pregnancy in multiple sclerosis. Data came from immunoSEQ multiplex PCR; TCRdb stores just in-frame clones and leaves some out. The sample carries 60,000 to 90,000 clones, approximately 90% recorded once. The specimen was peripheral blood, collected in the first trimester of pregnancy. These TCRs come from a female donor in good health, enrolled as a control in a pregnancy study. CDR3s include the opening cysteine and the closing phenylalanine or tryptophan.

V	J	length	CDR3
TRBV2	TRBJ1-5	15	CASRRQGKDGQPQHF
TRBV2	TRBJ1-1	15	CASSEANRGGTEAFF
TRBV7-9	TRBJ1-2	13	CASSHDRKDGYTF
TRBV6-1	TRBJ1-2	12	CASTGGVYGYTF
TRBV18	TRBJ1-1	14	CASSPRQSVTEAFF
TRBV9	TRBJ2-7	15	CASSVGLADSYEQYF
TRBV9	TRBJ2-2	16	CASSPNSGRNTGELFF
TRBV28	TRBJ1-2	14	CASMSPQGSYGYTF
TRBV4-1	TRBJ2-7	18	CASSQVPVGTSGSYEQYF
TRBV7-9	TRBJ2-7	12	CASSLQGDEQYF
TRBV6-1	TRBJ2-5	15	CASSGRGLGQETQYF
TRBV27	TRBJ1-5	18	CASSLLGTGGFSNQPQHF
TRBV28	TRBJ2-2	14	CASSPGQNTGELFF
TRBV7-9	TRBJ2-4	14	CASSLGQGADIQYF
TRBV18	TRBJ2-1	12	CASSPQGFEQFF
TRBV7-9	TRBJ2-7	14	CASSLVHGSYEQYF
TRBV28	TRBJ1-2	16	CATLPSGTGDVYGYTF
TRBV9	TRBJ1-2	14	CASSAQITNYGYTF
TRBV2	TRBJ2-7	13	CASSEGQGAEQYF
TRBV28	TRBJ2-6	18	CASSLLGQGLPGANVLTF
TRBV29-1	TRBJ1-1	16	CSVESPGTGLNTEAFF
TRBV2	TRBJ1-5	15	CASSTYEISNQPQHF
TRBV5-4	TRBJ2-7	14	CASSLGGGVGEQYF
TRBV28	TRBJ2-2	14	CAIPDRGRTGELFF
TRBV5-5	TRBJ2-7	13	CASSLAEVREQYF
TRBV19	TRBJ2-1	17	CASSMQIREGSYNEQFF
TRBV7-9	TRBJ2-5	17	CASTPRTSGINQETQYF
TRBV7-2	TRBJ2-6	16	CASSEGAGYGANVLTF
TRBV5-1	TRBJ2-3	14	CASSLFGVTDTQYF
TRBV19	TRBJ1-2	13	CASRQGASYGYTF
TRBV4-2	TRBJ2-2	17	CASSYRTSGRDTGELFF
TRBV15	TRBJ2-5	20	CATSRDSSLAGGPRRETQYF
TRBV27	TRBJ2-5	17	CASSLFASLTNQETQYF
TRBV9	TRBJ1-1	17	CASSPRGGMPGFTEAFF
TRBV7-2	TRBJ2-2	17	CASSLSTGERNTGELFF